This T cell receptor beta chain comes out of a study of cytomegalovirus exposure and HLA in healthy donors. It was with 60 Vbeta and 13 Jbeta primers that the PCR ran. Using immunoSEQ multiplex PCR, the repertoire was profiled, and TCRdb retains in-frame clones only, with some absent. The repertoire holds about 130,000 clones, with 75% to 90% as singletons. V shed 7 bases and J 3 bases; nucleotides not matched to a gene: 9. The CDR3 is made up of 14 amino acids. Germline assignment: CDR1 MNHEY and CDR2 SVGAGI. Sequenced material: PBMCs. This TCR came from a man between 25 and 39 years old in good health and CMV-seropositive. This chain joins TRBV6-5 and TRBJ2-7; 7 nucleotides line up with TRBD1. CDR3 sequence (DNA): TGTGCCAGCAAAAACAGGGGTACCGACTACGAGCAGTACTTC. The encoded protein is CASKNRGTDYEQYF.